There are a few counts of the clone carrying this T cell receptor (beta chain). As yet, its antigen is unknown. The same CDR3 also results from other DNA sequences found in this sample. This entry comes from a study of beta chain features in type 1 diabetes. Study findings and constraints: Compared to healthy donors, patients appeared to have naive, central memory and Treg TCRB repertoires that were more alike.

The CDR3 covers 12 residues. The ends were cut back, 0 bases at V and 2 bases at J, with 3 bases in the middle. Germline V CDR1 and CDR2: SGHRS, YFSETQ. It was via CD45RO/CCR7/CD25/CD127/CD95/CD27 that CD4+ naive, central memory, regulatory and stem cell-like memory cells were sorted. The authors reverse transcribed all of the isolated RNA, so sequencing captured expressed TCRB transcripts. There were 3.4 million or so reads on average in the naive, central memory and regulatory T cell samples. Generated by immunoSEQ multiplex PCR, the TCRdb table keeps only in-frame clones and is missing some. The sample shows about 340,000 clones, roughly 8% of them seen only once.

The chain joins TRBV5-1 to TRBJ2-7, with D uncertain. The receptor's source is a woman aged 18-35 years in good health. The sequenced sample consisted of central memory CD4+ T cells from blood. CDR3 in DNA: TGCGCCAGCAGCTTGGGGGCCTACGAGCAGTACTTC. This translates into CASSLGAYEQYF.